A single sample gave rise to the 25 T cell receptor beta chains below, sequenced in a study of cytotoxic CD8 clonotypes in ibrutinib-treated CLL. TCRdb's table, derived via immunoSEQ multiplex PCR, lists solely in-frame clones and lacks some. The profile shows 130,000 or so clones, around 80% of them singletons. The sample consisted of PBMCs, taken after 12 months of ibrutinib treatment. Source of these receptors: a human donor with chronic lymphocytic leukemia.

The chain uses TRBV19 and TRBJ2-7; no clear D gene. Trimming shortened V by 5 bases and J by 4 bases, and 6 bases separated the two germline ends. From germline, CDR1 is LNHDA and CDR2 SQIVND (reference sequence). The CDR3 is 11 amino acids. The CDR3 region has the DNA TGTGCCAGTAGTCCGGGTTACGAGCAGTACTTC. This encodes CASSPGYEQYF.

The V and J genes are TRBV18 and TRBJ2-1; 11 nucleotides match TRBD2. Germline V gives CDR1 KGHSH, CDR2 LQKENI. J lost 8 bases, V lost 1 base, and 7 bases had no gene match. The CDR3 has 16 residues. CDR3: CASSPLGLAGRDEQFF. In DNA form, the CDR3 reads TGTGCCAGCTCACCACTCGGACTAGCGGGTCGAGATGAGCAGTTCTTC.

The chain carries TRBV9 and TRBJ2-5; 7 bases match TRBD2. In germline, CDR1 is SGDLS, CDR2 YYNGEE. V lost 3 bases, J lost 5 bases, and 10 bases stayed unmatched. The CDR3 length is 15 residues. The CDR3 DNA follows: TGTGCCAGCAGCGGGAGGCGGGAGTGGGGTGAGACCCAGTACTTC. It specifies CASSGRREWGETQYF. The entire variable domain, with the rest obtained from reference TRBV9 and TRBJ2-5, is as follows: DSGVTQTPKHLITATGQRVTLRCSPRSGDLSVYWYQQSLDQGLQFLIQYYNGEERAKGNILERFSAQQFPDLHSELNLSSLELGDSALYFCASSGRREWGETQYFGPGTRLLVL.

This clone was seen a handful of times. The chain carries TRBV2 and TRBJ2-7; D remains ambiguous. The ends were cut back, 4 bases at V and 2 bases at J, with 15 bases in the middle. Looked up from germline, CDR1 is SNHLY and CDR2 is FYNNEI. The CDR3 has 15 amino acids. In DNA, the CDR3 is TGTGCCAGCAGTGTCTTGGGAAGTGGCCCCTACGAGCAGTACTTC. This translates into CASSVLGSGPYEQYF.

The rearrangement links TRBV5-4 to TRBJ1-2; TRBD1 aligns across 7 bases. V lost 0 bases to trimming and J lost 5 bases; unmatched junction nucleotides: 4. The CDR3 loop spans 14 amino acids. CDR1 is SGHNT, CDR2 YYREEE, per germline (reference sequence). The CDR3 here is CASSLGQGGYGYTF. The CDR3 DNA reads TGTGCCAGCAGCTTGGGGCAGGGGGGTTATGGCTACACCTTC.

The chain combines TRBV2 with TRBJ2-5; 7 nucleotides agree with TRBD1. V gave up 7 bases and J gave up 3 bases; unmatched junction bases: 8. The length of the CDR3 is 14 residues. Looked up from germline, CDR1 is SNHLY and CDR2 is FYNNEI. CDR3 residues: CASKTGQIKETQYF. DNA of the CDR3: TGTGCCAGCAAAACGGGACAGATAAAAGAGACCCAGTACTTC. Full variable domain (remainder filled in from reference TRBV2 and TRBJ2-5): EPEVTQTPSHQVTQMGQEVILRCVPISNHLYFYWYRQILGQKVEFLVSFYNNEISEKSEIFDDQFSVERPDGSNFTLKIRSTKLEDSAMYFCASKTGQIKETQYFGPGTRLLVL.

The chain carries TRBV7-8 and TRBJ2-5, with a possible D match to TRBD1 (5 bases). Trimming shortened V by 1 base and J by 1 base, and 7 bases separated the two germline ends. Germline V gene data show CDR1 as SGHVS and CDR2 as FQNEAQ. This CDR3 contains 14 residues. The DNA for the CDR3 is TGTGCCAGCAGCTTAGAGACAGCCCAAGAGACCCAGTACTTC. It yields the protein CASSLETAQETQYF.

This sequence joins TRBV10-3 and TRBJ2-7; 8 bases match TRBD2. With 6 bases clipped from V and 1 base from J, the junction kept 2 bases outside the gene matches. CDR3 size: 13 residues. Per germline, CDR1 ENHRY and CDR2 SYGVKD. This CDR3 reads CAIRLAGSYEQYF. CDR3 DNA: TGTGCCATCAGGCTAGCGGGTTCCTACGAGCAGTACTTC.

The chain employs TRBV2 and TRBJ2-1; 11 bases agree with TRBD1. The CDR3 is 15 residues long. The germline V gene encodes CDR1 SNHLY and CDR2 FYNNEI. V shed 7 bases and J 3 bases; nucleotides not matched to a gene: 5. CDR3 region: CASNTGTGGYNEQFF. CDR3 nucleotides: TGTGCCAGCAATACCGGGACAGGGGGCTACAATGAGCAGTTCTTC.

The J gene is TRBJ2-7, the V gene TRBV7-9, with 9 nucleotides matching TRBD2. The germline V gene has CDR1 SEHNR and CDR2 FQNEAQ (reference sequence). The CDR3 is 18 residues long. V shed 5 bases and J 0 bases; nucleotides not matched to a gene: 14. The CDR3 region is CASSTHKYSGRPSYEQYF. CDR3 nucleotides: TGTGCCAGCAGCACCCACAAATATAGCGGGAGACCCTCCTACGAGCAGTACTTC.

The chain is built from TRBV4-2 and TRBJ2-5; D tentatively fits TRBD1 or TRBD2 (6 bases each). Germline values: CDR1 LGHNA, CDR2 YNFKEQ. CDR3 size: 15 residues. The germline V and J ends were trimmed by 3 bases and 5 bases, with 16 bases remaining between them. CDR3 residues: CASSQRGHRGETQYF. CDR3 in DNA: TGTGCCAGCAGCCAGCGGGGACACCGGGGGGAGACCCAGTACTTC.

This chain connects TRBV6-4 to TRBJ2-1; 8 bases match TRBD2. The germline V gene encodes CDR1 MRHNA and CDR2 SNTAGT. V shed 4 bases and J 8 bases; nucleotides not matched to a gene: 7. CDR3 size: 14 residues. The CDR3 here is CASSAASGFHEQFF. In nucleotides, the CDR3 is TGTGCCAGCAGTGCGGCTAGCGGGTTCCATGAGCAGTTCTTC.

J is TRBJ2-7 and V is TRBV5-1; 9 nucleotides align to TRBD2. Germline CDR1 and CDR2: SGHRS and YFSETQ. The CDR3 covers 14 residues. With V trimmed by 6 bases and J by 3 bases, 7 bases remained unmatched. The CDR3 loop reads CASTRSGRNYEQYF. CDR3 bases: TGCGCCAGCACGCGGAGCGGGAGGAACTACGAGCAGTACTTC.

This rearrangement joins TRBV28 to TRBJ1-2; D gene unclear. This CDR3 contains 15 residues. V lost 3 bases and J 4 bases, leaving 15 bases between the germline ends. Germline loops: CDR1 MDHEN, CDR2 SYDVKM. CDR3 in amino acids: CASSFGRLRVYGYTF. The CDR3 coding sequence is TGTGCCAGCAGTTTCGGGCGTCTTCGGGTCTATGGCTACACCTTC.

The chain uses TRBV28 and TRBJ2-1; D gene uncertain. V gave up 6 bases and J gave up 10 bases, with 7 bases separating them. CDR1 is MDHEN and CDR2 is SYDVKM in the germline V gene. The CDR3 loop spans 10 amino acids. CDR3: CASSSYEQFF. CDR3 sequence (DNA): TGTGCCAGCAGCTCATACGAGCAGTTCTTC.

The chain has TRBV7-9 and TRBJ2-1, with unresolved D. The V gene's germline CDR1 is SEHNR and CDR2 FQNEAQ (reference sequence). V lost 2 bases and J lost 2, with 22 bases in between. CDR3 size: 19 residues. This CDR3 reads CASSLYFGSKTQTYNEQFF. The CDR3 DNA follows: TGTGCCAGCAGCTTATATTTTGGGTCGAAAACACAGACCTACAATGAGCAGTTCTTC.

V gene TRBV15 combines with J gene TRBJ2-5; 10 bases line up with TRBD2. CDR1 is LNHNV and CDR2 is YYDKDF in the germline V gene (reference sequence). Germline trimming cut 1 base from V and 4 bases from J; bases unmatched to any gene: 6. The CDR3 runs to 16 residues. The CDR3 DNA reads as TGTGCCACCAGCAGAGCACCCGGGACTAGCGTAGAGACCCAGTACTTC. Its protein product is CATSRAPGTSVETQYF.

The chain joins TRBV4-2 to TRBJ2-7; 9 bases are shared with TRBD2. Trimming at V came to 0 bases and at J to 3 bases, leaving 9 bases not matched to a gene. There are 17 residues in the CDR3. In germline, CDR1 is LGHNA, CDR2 YNFKEQ. The CDR3 spells CASSQDLGASGIYEQYF. The CDR3 nucleotides are TGTGCCAGCAGCCAAGATCTCGGGGCTAGCGGGATCTACGAGCAGTACTTC.

This chain uses TRBV29-1 with TRBJ1-3; D not resolved. CDR1 and CDR2 (germline): SQVTM, ANQGSEA. V lost 5 bases, J lost 4 bases, and 12 bases lay in between. This CDR3 contains 13 residues. CDR3 nucleotide sequence: TGCAGCGTTCCAGGACCAACGGGAAACACCATATATTTT. Its translation: CSVPGPTGNTIYF.

The rearrangement links TRBV9 to TRBJ2-6; 8 bases match TRBD1. Unmatched junction bases numbered 7, after V lost 0 bases and J lost 2 bases. This CDR3 region has 18 residues. Germline V gives CDR1 SGDLS, CDR2 YYNGEE. The CDR3 DNA follows: TGTGCCAGCAGCGTAGATTCAGGGGGCATAACTGGGGCCAACGTCCTGACTTTC. It translates to CASSVDSGGITGANVLTF.

The chain joins TRBV5-1 to TRBJ2-7; 10 bases align to TRBD2. Germline trimming cut 4 bases from V and 6 bases from J; bases unmatched to any gene: 22. The germline CDR1 and CDR2 sequences are SGHRS and YFSETQ. CDR3 length equals 19 residues. The CDR3 spells CASSAGTVESGRGAREQYF. The CDR3 nucleotides are TGCGCCAGCAGCGCCGGGACGGTTGAAAGCGGGAGGGGGGCTCGCGAGCAGTACTTC.

The chain uses TRBV18 and TRBJ2-7; D possibly corresponds to TRBD1 (6 bases). V gave up 1 base and J gave up 3 bases, with 10 bases separating them. CDR1 and CDR2 from the germline V gene are KGHSH and LQKENI. The CDR3 consists of 14 residues. This chain's CDR3 is CASSPRDTNYEQYF. The DNA of the CDR3 is TGTGCCAGCTCACCACGGGACACTAACTACGAGCAGTACTTC. The entire variable domain, with the rest obtained from reference TRBV18 and TRBJ2-7, is as follows: NAGVMQNPRHLVRRRGQEARLRCSPMKGHSHVYWYRQLPEEGLKFMVYLQKENIIDESGMPKERFSAEFPKEGPSILRIQQVVRGDSAAYFCASSPRDTNYEQYFGPGTRLTVT.

The gene calls are TRBV9 and TRBJ2-7; D is possibly TRBD1 (6 bases). CDR1 is SGDLS and CDR2 is YYNGEE in the germline V gene. V was cut by 0 bases and J by 3 bases, with 10 bases left in between. The CDR3 covers 14 residues. The CDR3 sequence: CASSVGSTGYEQYF. CDR3 DNA sequence: TGTGCCAGCAGCGTAGGTTCGACAGGCTACGAGCAGTACTTC.

The chain uses TRBV11-3 and TRBJ2-7, with D tentatively TRBD1 or TRBD2 (5 bases each). V was clipped by 5 bases and J by 5 bases, with 13 bases between them. Germline V gene lookup returns CDR1 SGHNT and CDR2 YENEEA. The CDR3 loop spans 13 amino acids. Written as DNA, the CDR3 is TGTGCCAGCAGCCATACGGGGCAACACGAGCAGTACTTC. This gives the protein CASSHTGQHEQYF. The full variable domain, completed using reference TRBV11-3 and TRBJ2-7, is EAGVVQSPRYKIIEKKQPVAFWCNPISGHNTLYWYLQNLGQGPELLIRYENEEAVDDSQLPKDRFSAERLKGVDSTLKIQPAELGDSAVYLCASSHTGQHEQYFGPGTRLTVT.

The chain recombines TRBV28 with TRBJ2-1, with TRBD2 as a possible D gene (5 bases). This CDR3 region has 16 residues. The germline gives CDR1 MDHEN, CDR2 SYDVKM. The V and J ends lost 6 bases and 0 bases respectively, with 15 bases between them. The CDR3 sequence: CASSGAAGSSYNEQFF. The CDR3 DNA reads as TGTGCCAGCAGCGGCGCGGCGGGCAGCTCCTACAATGAGCAGTTCTTC.